Listed here are 9 T cell receptor beta chains from one sample, sequenced in a study of T cell changes during pregnancy in multiple sclerosis. Profiled with immunoSEQ multiplex PCR; TCRdb holds only in-frame clones, not every one. The table records over 30,000 clones, roughly nine tenths of them present only once. Source: CD8+ T cells from peripheral blood mononuclear cells, taken in the third trimester of pregnancy. These receptors originate from a female donor with multiple sclerosis, enrolled in a pregnancy study.

The gene calls are TRBV19 and TRBJ2-1, with a possible D match to TRBD2 (6 bases). The ends were cut back, 0 bases at V and 3 bases at J, with 12 bases in the middle. The CDR3 totals 16 residues. In germline, CDR1 is LNHDA, CDR2 SQIVND (reference sequence). CDR3 in amino acids: CASSIDSSGFYNEQFF. The CDR3 DNA sequence: TGTGCCAGTAGTATAGACTCAAGCGGGTTCTACAATGAGCAGTTCTTC. Supplemented by reference TRBV19 and TRBJ2-1, the full variable domain reads DGGITQSPKYLFRKEGQNVTLSCEQNLNHDAMYWYRQDPGQGLRLIYYSQIVNDFQKGDIAEGYSVSREKKESFPLTVTSAQKNPTAFYLCASSIDSSGFYNEQFFGPGTRLTVL.

The V and J genes are TRBV28 and TRBJ1-5; D possibly corresponds to TRBD1 (5 bases). CDR3 length: 18 amino acids. Germline CDR1 MDHEN, CDR2 SYDVKM. Deletions cut 5 bases from V and 0 bases from J, with 20 bases between. DNA of the CDR3: TGTGCCAGCAGTCTAAGACAGTCTCGCCCTTATAGCAATCAGCCCCAGCATTTT. Translation gives CASSLRQSRPYSNQPQHF. Looking up the rest from reference TRBV28 and TRBJ1-5 gives the full variable domain: DVKVTQSSRYLVKRTGEKVFLECVQDMDHENMFWYRQDPGLGLRLIYFSYDVKMKEKGDIPEGYSVSREKKERFSLILESASTNQTSMYLCASSLRQSRPYSNQPQHFGDGTRLSIL.

This clone was counted a single time. The gene calls are TRBV7-9 and TRBJ2-1; 10 bases line up with TRBD2. The CDR3 contains 17 residues. J gave up 7 bases and V 3 bases, and 12 bases lay outside the gene matches. Per the germline V gene, CDR1 is SEHNR and CDR2 is FQNEAQ (reference sequence). Here the CDR3 DNA reads TGTGCCAGCAGCTTCGAAGGCGGGCTAGCGGGAGCAAATGAGCAGTTCTTC. It codes for CASSFEGGLAGANEQFF.

The J gene is TRBJ2-7, the V gene TRBV19, with TRBD1 identical over 7 bases. V was pared by 6 bases and J by 0 bases, with 2 bases of the junction left unmatched. The CDR3 consists of 13 residues. CDR1 LNHDA and CDR2 SQIVND come from the germline V gene (reference sequence). The CDR3 reads CASRDRSSYEQYF. The CDR3 nucleotides read TGTGCCAGTAGGGACAGGAGCTCCTACGAGCAGTACTTC.

The count of this clone is one. The chain uses TRBV28 and TRBJ1-2; D perhaps matches TRBD1 (5 bases). The CDR3 is 13 residues long. Deletions cut 3 bases from V and 7 bases from J, with 12 bases between. The V gene's germline CDR1 is MDHEN and CDR2 SYDVKM. CDR3 residues: CASSLAQGSGYTF. The CDR3 nucleotides read TGTGCCAGCAGTTTGGCCCAGGGCTCTGGCTACACCTTC.

The V and J genes are TRBV4-1 and TRBJ2-7; 8 nucleotides align to TRBD1. V lost 1 base and J lost 2; bases outside the gene matches: 7. From germline, CDR1 is MGHRA and CDR2 YSYEKL. The CDR3 is 16 amino acids. The CDR3 nucleotides are TGCGCCAGCAGCCAAGTTAGCAGGGGGCAAACCTACGAGCAGTACTTC. Its translation: CASSQVSRGQTYEQYF.

This chain connects TRBV5-8 to TRBJ2-7; 9 bases fit TRBD1. V gave up 0 bases and J gave up 2 bases; unmatched junction bases: 3. This CDR3 has 15 amino acids. Germline CDR1 and CDR2: SGHTS and YDEGEE. The CDR3 coding sequence is TGTGCCAGCAGCTTGGGGGACAGGGTTCCCTACGAGCAGTACTTC. Its protein is CASSLGDRVPYEQYF.

This chain links TRBV13 with TRBJ2-6, with a tentative D call TRBD1 (5 bases). Per germline, CDR1 PRHDT and CDR2 FYEKMQ (reference sequence). CDR3 size: 15 residues. Trimming cost V 5 bases and J 2 bases, with 10 bases left between them. CDR3 DNA sequence: TGTGCCAGCAGCGGTAAAGGGGCTGGGGCCAACGTCCTGACTTTC. It specifies CASSGKGAGANVLTF.

The J gene is TRBJ2-1, the V gene TRBV2; weak D call: TRBD2 (5 bases). Trimming removed 4 bases at V and 6 bases at J, with 16 bases between. The CDR3 contains 15 residues. Looked up from germline, CDR1 is SNHLY and CDR2 is FYNNEI. The CDR3 DNA follows: TGTGCCAGCAGTGGGAGCGGCCTGGTGGGCAATGAGCAGTTCTTC. Translating gives CASSGSGLVGNEQFF.